This T cell receptor beta chain was retrieved from a study of metastatic and nonmetastatic thyroid tumors. Study-level information: Repertoires from blood and tumor or nodule tissue of malignant and benign thyroid patients were compared. Study results and caveats: TCR beta diversity was reportedly significantly higher in malignant thyroid tumors than benign nodules, in blood and tumor.

Only a few counts were recorded for this clone. The target antigen is unknown. Original methodology: Across clinicopathological groups, CDR3 differences served as the basis for building a distant-metastasis classifier for papillary thyroid cancer. TCRdb redid the clone calls on the PCR reads using MiXCR. The V and J calls shown here were made by TCRdb, not taken from the authors' results. This sample has roughly 12,000 clones; 25% to 30% occur once, and the top ten carry under 25%. All patients were treatment-naive before thyroid surgery. Germline assignment: CDR1 MNHEY and CDR2 SVGEGT. The V gene lost 2 bases and the J gene lost 10 bases, with 6 bases spanning the gap. The CDR3 is made up of 11 amino acids.

This TCR was recovered from a female donor with papillary thyroid cancer or a benign thyroid nodule (not recorded which). Some clones in this sample may be carry-over from other donors' samples. The chain joins TRBV6-2 or TRBV6-3 to TRBJ2-1, with D tentatively TRBD1 or TRBD2 (5 bases each). What was sequenced was tumor tissue. The CDR3 spells CASSYRDEQFF. In nucleotides, the CDR3 is TGTGCCAGCAGTTACAGGGACGAGCAGTTCTTC.